A single sample gave rise to the 11 T cell receptor beta chains below, sequenced in a study of T cell responses to AZD1222 COVID-19 vaccine. Some clones are missing from TCRdb's copy, which holds only in-frame ones; the method was immunoSEQ multiplex PCR. The sample has around 91,000 clones, nearly 90% seen once. Material: peripheral blood, obtained on day 0 of AZD1222 vaccination. All receptors derive from an adult in good health.

The V call is TRBV9, the J call TRBJ1-1; D not certain. V gave up 2 bases and J gave up 10 bases, with 9 bases separating them. Germline CDR1 reads SGDLS; CDR2 reads YYNGEE. The CDR3 is made up of 11 amino acids. The CDR3: CASSVPQGAFF. The CDR3 nucleotides are TGTGCCAGCAGCGTGCCTCAAGGAGCTTTCTTT.

The rearrangement joins TRBV28 to TRBJ2-3; D is possibly TRBD1 (6 bases). The V end lost 2 bases, the J end lost 3 bases, and 12 bases lay between the germline ends. The CDR3 runs 15 residues. Germline CDR1 MDHEN, CDR2 SYDVKM. The CDR3 DNA is TGTGCCAGCAGTTTACTCGGACAGACAACAGATACGCAGTATTTT. Translated: CASSLLGQTTDTQYF.

V is TRBV7-2 and J is TRBJ2-2, with D possibly being TRBD1 or TRBD2 (5 bases each). This CDR3 is built from 16 residues. Germline-derived CDR1 and CDR2 are SGHTA and FQGNSA. V was shortened by 6 bases and J by 2 bases, with 16 bases between the two germline ends. The CDR3 spells CASSSVGTLNTGELFF. CDR3 DNA sequence: TGTGCCAGCAGTTCGGTCGGGACGCTTAACACCGGGGAGCTGTTTTTT.

The V and J genes are TRBV15 and TRBJ2-1; tentatively, D is TRBD2 (6 bases). The CDR3 contains 16 residues. The V gene lost 0 bases and the J gene lost 0 bases, with 9 bases spanning the gap. Germline CDR1 reads LNHNV; CDR2 reads YYDKDF (reference sequence). This CDR3 reads CATSRDAGSSYNEQFF. In DNA form, the CDR3 reads TGTGCCACCAGCAGAGACGCGGGAAGCTCCTACAATGAGCAGTTCTTC.

The CDR3 bases are TGCGCCAGCAGCCCACTAGCGGGATTGGATCCATACGAGCAGTACTTC. Translated: CASSPLAGLDPYEQYF. This chain connects TRBV4-3 to TRBJ2-7, with 10 bases lining up with TRBD2. CDR1 is LGHNA and CDR2 is YSLEER in the germline V gene. CDR3 size: 16 residues. The ends lost 4 bases at V and 4 bases at J; junction bases unmatched: 10.

This clone appeared once. The gene calls are TRBV7-8 and TRBJ2-3; 12 bases line up with TRBD2. The CDR3 totals 16 residues. Per germline, CDR1 SGHVS and CDR2 FQNEAQ. Trimming cost V 5 bases and J 7 bases; bases outside gene matches: 10. The CDR3 sequence: CASSKGLAGRTNTQYF. CDR3 DNA: TGTGCCAGCAGCAAGGGACTAGCGGGCCGAACAAATACGCAGTATTTT. The variable domain in full, with the rest retrieved from reference TRBV7-8 and TRBJ2-3, is GAGVSQSPRYKVAKRGQDVALRCDPISGHVSLFWYQQALGQGPEFLTYFQNEAQLDKSGLPSDRFFAERPEGSVSTLKIQRTQQEDSAVYLCASSKGLAGRTNTQYFGPGTRLTVL.

The sample holds one count of this clone. The chain employs TRBV25-1 and TRBJ2-7; 8 nucleotides line up with TRBD2. Per germline, CDR1 MGHDK and CDR2 SYGVNS. CDR3 size: 15 residues. Trimming took 0 bases from V and 6 from J; bases not matched to a gene: 7. CDR3 sequence (DNA): TGTGCCAGCAGTGAATATCGGGGGGGGAGAGGCGAGCAGTACTTC. This encodes CASSEYRGGRGEQYF.

V and J are TRBV11-3 and TRBJ2-3; TRBD1 is a possible D gene (7 bases). V was pared by 4 bases and J by 0 bases, with 14 bases between. The germline V gene encodes CDR1 SGHNT and CDR2 YENEEA. This CDR3 has 16 residues. The CDR3 reads CASSSGGTESTDTQYF. The CDR3 coding sequence is TGTGCCAGCAGCTCAGGCGGGACAGAGAGCACAGATACGCAGTATTTT.

This clone has just a few counts. J is TRBJ2-7 and V is TRBV27; D not certain. The germline gives CDR1 MNHEY, CDR2 SMNVEV (reference sequence). The CDR3 runs 15 residues. Trimming shortened V by 0 bases and J by 5 bases, and 14 bases separated the two germline ends. The CDR3 nucleotides are TGTGCCAGCAGTTTATCGATAGGGCGCTTCGACGAGCAGTACTTC. Translating gives CASSLSIGRFDEQYF.

This clone turned up a few times. This chain joins TRBV4-2 and TRBJ2-7; 9 bases align to TRBD2. V lost 1 base to trimming and J lost 4 bases; unmatched junction nucleotides: 5. CDR3 length equals 15 residues. Germline values: CDR1 LGHNA, CDR2 YNFKEQ. CDR3: CASSQGLADPYEQYF. The CDR3 DNA reads as TGTGCCAGCAGCCAAGGACTAGCGGACCCTTACGAGCAGTACTTC.

The V and J genes are TRBV14 and TRBJ2-3, with D perhaps being TRBD1 or TRBD2 (5 bases each). Trimming removed 4 bases at V and 3 bases at J, with 14 bases between. Per germline, CDR1 SGHDN and CDR2 FVKESK. The CDR3 spans 15 residues. The CDR3 sequence is CASSRAGSVTDTQYF. CDR3 sequence (DNA): TGTGCCAGCAGCCGGGCAGGGAGTGTGACAGATACGCAGTATTTT.